The 30 T cell receptor beta chains reported below all come from one sample, sequenced in a study of blood T cell repertoires in COVID-19. Sequencing was performed with immunoSEQ multiplex PCR; in TCRdb, only in-frame clones are kept and a portion is missing. The sample contains approximately 200,000 clones, roughly nine tenths of which appear only once. The sample comprised peripheral blood. The receptor source for this set is a woman in her fifties or sixties with acute or convalescent COVID-19.

The V and J genes are TRBV29-1 and TRBJ2-1; 8 bases map to TRBD1. This CDR3 is 14 amino acids long. V lost 5 bases and J lost 4; bases outside the gene matches: 7. From germline, CDR1 is SQVTM and CDR2 ANQGSEA. DNA for the CDR3: TGCAGCGTTATTCCCAGGGGGCAGTACAATGAGCAGTTCTTC. Residues: CSVIPRGQYNEQFF.

This clone has just a few counts. This chain links TRBV5-8 with TRBJ1-5; D might be TRBD1 (5 bases). The CDR3 loop spans 15 amino acids. V was cut by 2 bases and J by 1 base, with 10 bases left in between. Germline CDR1 SGHTS, CDR2 YDEGEE. The CDR3 reads CASSFVWGSNQPQHF. CDR3 nucleotide sequence: TGTGCCAGCAGCTTTGTGTGGGGCAGCAATCAGCCCCAGCATTTT.

The V gene is TRBV19, the J gene TRBJ1-5; 9 bases are shared with TRBD1. The CDR3 spans 18 residues. V was clipped by 10 bases and J by 0 bases; unmatched bases: 16. Germline V CDR1 and CDR2: LNHDA, SQIVND (reference sequence). The chain's CDR3 is CATNRAGTGKGSNQPQHF. The CDR3 coding sequence is TGTGCCACTAATAGGGCCGGGACAGGGAAAGGTAGCAATCAGCCCCAGCATTTT.

The chain recombines TRBV6-2 or TRBV6-3 with TRBJ2-3; D possibly corresponds to TRBD2 (5 bases). Trimming shortened V by 5 bases and J by 1 base, and 19 bases separated the two germline ends. This CDR3 region has 17 residues. Germline V gene data show CDR1 as MNHEY and CDR2 as SVGEGT. CDR3 coding DNA: TGTGCCAGCAGTCCAGCCCCCGGGCAGAGGGGCACAGATACGCAGTATTTT. As protein: CASSPAPGQRGTDTQYF.

The rearrangement links TRBV30 to TRBJ1-5; no firm D call. This CDR3 has 14 residues. Between the trimmed V and J ends, which lost 1 base and 5 bases, there was a span of 12 bases. In germline, CDR1 is GTSNPN, CDR2 SVGIG (reference sequence). The DNA of the CDR3 is TGTGCCTGGAGTGGGGCAGCTCGTCATCAGCCCCAGCATTTT. Encoded protein: CAWSGAARHQPQHF.

This rearrangement joins TRBV10-3 to TRBJ2-3, with D possibly being TRBD2 (6 bases). Germline V gives CDR1 ENHRY, CDR2 SYGVKD. CDR3 size: 15 residues. The V gene lost 3 bases and the J gene lost 6 bases, with 16 bases spanning the gap. This chain's CDR3 is CAISDGREDEDTQYF. For the CDR3, the DNA is TGTGCCATCAGTGATGGGCGGGAAGATGAGGATACGCAGTATTTT.

The chain has TRBV4-1 and TRBJ1-5; TRBD1 is a possible D gene (6 bases). CDR3 length equals 15 residues. Per the germline V gene, CDR1 is MGHRA and CDR2 is YSYEKL. Trimming cost V 4 bases and J 2 bases, with 12 bases left between them. The CDR3 loop is CASSRDIQGNQPQHF. In DNA form, the CDR3 reads TGCGCCAGCAGCCGGGACATCCAGGGCAATCAGCCCCAGCATTTT.

This chain connects TRBV30 to TRBJ2-7; tentatively, D is TRBD2 (6 bases). Trimming took 8 bases from V and 3 from J, leaving 14 bases between them. Germline-derived CDR1 and CDR2 are GTSNPN and SVGIG (reference sequence). The CDR3 contains 12 residues. For the CDR3, the DNA is TGTGCCGGAACCCTGGGGGGCTACGAGCAGTACTTC. Its translation: CAGTLGGYEQYF.

V and J are TRBV9 and TRBJ2-5; D possibly corresponds to TRBD2 (6 bases). Trimming shortened V by 2 bases and J by 4 bases, and 15 bases separated the two germline ends. Per the germline V gene, CDR1 is SGDLS and CDR2 is YYNGEE. There are 15 residues in the CDR3. The DNA for the CDR3 is TGTGCCAGCAGCGTGCTGGCGGGACCCCGAGAGACCCAGTACTTC. It specifies CASSVLAGPRETQYF.

This chain links TRBV7-9 with TRBJ2-1, with D unclear. CDR3 length equals 12 residues. V gave up 2 bases and J gave up 4 bases, with 3 bases separating them. Germline lookup yields CDR1 SEHNR and CDR2 FQNEAQ (reference sequence). CDR3 in amino acids: CASSLQYNEQFF. CDR3 nucleotide sequence: TGTGCCAGCAGCTTACAGTACAATGAGCAGTTCTTC.

This rearrangement joins TRBV11-2 to TRBJ2-5; TRBD2 agrees at 10 bases. This CDR3 has 15 residues. CDR1 SGHAT and CDR2 FQNNGV come from the germline V gene. The junction had 4 bases not matched to a gene; V was cut back by 0 bases and J by 6 bases. The CDR3, as DNA: TGTGCCAGCAGCTTAGAGTCTAGCGGGAGAAAGACCCAGTACTTC. It codes for CASSLESSGRKTQYF.

V gene TRBV9 combines with J gene TRBJ1-2; D uncertain. This CDR3 spans 15 amino acids. The V and J ends lost 0 bases and 3 bases respectively, with 12 bases between them. CDR1 and CDR2 from the germline V gene are SGDLS and YYNGEE. The CDR3 nucleotides read TGTGCCAGCAGCGTAGTTTCTGGGCCCTACTATGGCTACACCTTC. Its translation: CASSVVSGPYYGYTF.

The J gene is TRBJ1-1, the V gene TRBV11-2; D gene uncertain. The CDR3 length is 14 residues. V lost 3 bases to trimming and J lost 0 bases, with 8 bases between them. Germline loops: CDR1 SGHAT, CDR2 FQNNGV. CDR3 nucleotide sequence: TGTGCCAGCAGCTTCGACACTCTGAACACTGAAGCTTTCTTT. Residues: CASSFDTLNTEAFF.

This chain uses TRBV5-1 with TRBJ2-5, with 10 positions matching TRBD1. Germline CDR1 and CDR2: SGHRS and YFSETQ. V dropped 0 bases and J dropped 5; count of bases not matched to a gene: 4. The CDR3 loop spans 15 amino acids. CDR3 amino acids: CASSLAGQGQETQYF. CDR3 nucleotides: TGCGCCAGCAGCTTGGCGGGACAGGGGCAGGAGACCCAGTACTTC. The variable domain in full, with the rest retrieved from reference TRBV5-1 and TRBJ2-5, is KAGVTQTPRYLIKTRGQQVTLSCSPISGHRSVSWYQQTPGQGLQFLFEYFSETQRNKGNFPGRFSGRQFSNSRSEMNVSTLELGDSALYLCASSLAGQGQETQYFGPGTRLLVL.

V gene TRBV5-1 combines with J gene TRBJ1-3, with D perhaps matching TRBD1 (5 bases). Germline CDR1 and CDR2: SGHRS and YFSETQ. V was cut by 4 bases and J by 0 bases, with 14 bases left in between. The CDR3 length is 16 residues. CDR3 DNA: TGCGCCAGCAGCCCGGGGGTTTACACCTCTGGAAACACCATATATTTT. Its protein product is CASSPGVYTSGNTIYF.

CDR3 region: CATSDNLADTQYF. The CDR3 nucleotides read TGTGCCACCAGTGATAACCTAGCTGATACGCAGTATTTT. The chain couples TRBV24-1 to TRBJ2-3; the D gene is possibly TRBD2 (5 bases). CDR1 is KGHDR, CDR2 SFDVKD, per germline. The CDR3 length is 13 residues. V was cut by 3 bases and J by 6 bases, with 9 bases left in between.

The chain is built from TRBV7-2 and TRBJ2-3; 9 nucleotides agree with TRBD2. The CDR3 spans 16 residues. Looked up from germline, CDR1 is SGHTA and CDR2 is FQGNSA. Unmatched junction bases numbered 8, after V lost 1 base and J lost 6 bases. This chain's CDR3 is CASSLVGTSFSDTQYF. The CDR3 DNA is TGTGCCAGCAGCTTAGTTGGGACTAGCTTTTCTGATACGCAGTATTTT.

This chain uses TRBV7-8 with TRBJ2-3; D unresolved. This CDR3 region has 11 residues. The V end was cut by 1 base, the J end by 14 bases, with 10 bases between. Germline CDR1 is SGHVS and CDR2 is FQNEAQ. The CDR3 coding sequence is TGTGCCAGCAGCTTAGGGCTAGTGGCGTATTTT. This translates into CASSLGLVAYF.

This rearrangement joins TRBV11-3 to TRBJ2-1, with 7 nucleotides matching TRBD2. Germline assignment: CDR1 SGHNT and CDR2 YENEEA. This CDR3 contains 14 residues. The ends lost 4 bases at V and 6 bases at J; junction bases unmatched: 6. As DNA, the CDR3 is TGTGCCAGCAGCTCTAGCGGAGCCGGCAATGAGCAGTTCTTC. Its protein is CASSSSGAGNEQFF.

The chain couples TRBV30 to TRBJ1-3; TRBD1 is a possible D gene (6 bases). With 0 bases removed from V and 0 bases from J, the gap between germline ends came to 6 bases. Per germline, CDR1 GTSNPN and CDR2 SVGIG (reference sequence). The CDR3 has 14 residues. The CDR3 bases are TGTGCCTGGAGTGTGGGGGCCTCTGGAAACACCATATATTTT. It encodes CAWSVGASGNTIYF.

There are a few counts of this clone. The chain is built from TRBV6-5 and TRBJ1-2; D is perhaps TRBD1 (6 bases). Germline V gene lookup returns CDR1 MNHEY and CDR2 SVGAGI. This CDR3 has 14 residues. Trimming removed 3 bases at V and 4 bases at J, with 12 bases between. In nucleotides, the CDR3 is TGTGCCAGCAGTTATTCCAGGACAGCCTATGGCTACACCTTC. It specifies CASSYSRTAYGYTF.

This clone was found once. CDR3 bases: TGTGCCACTAGCGACAGGGGCGGGAACACTGAAGCTTTCTTT. As protein: CATSDRGGNTEAFF. The V gene is TRBV19, the J gene TRBJ1-1; 8 nucleotides align to TRBD1. The CDR3 covers 14 residues. After removal of 10 bases from V and 1 base from J, the junction contained 8 bases not matched to a gene. Germline CDR1 LNHDA, CDR2 SQIVND (reference sequence).

The V call is TRBV6-5, the J call TRBJ2-1, with 7 bases fitting TRBD1. In germline, CDR1 is MNHEY, CDR2 SVGAGI. The V and J ends lost 6 bases and 4 bases, in that order; junction bases with no gene match: 3. CDR3 size: 13 residues. The CDR3 spells CASSQTGYNEQFF. In DNA, the CDR3 is TGTGCCAGCAGCCAGACAGGGTACAATGAGCAGTTCTTC.

This clone is labeled as medium-sized. The chain joins TRBV14 to TRBJ2-7, with D hard to call. The length of the CDR3 is 15 residues. Trimming stripped 6 bases from V and 0 bases from J, with 15 bases between. The germline V gene has CDR1 SGHDN and CDR2 FVKESK. The CDR3 region has the DNA TGTGCCAGCAGTCTTGCTGGCACATACTCCTACGAGCAGTACTTC. Translated: CASSLAGTYSYEQYF.

V and J are TRBV7-8 and TRBJ2-1; D ambiguous. Trimming pared 3 bases from V and 3 bases from J, leaving 6 bases between. Per the germline V gene, CDR1 is SGHVS and CDR2 is FQNEAQ. The CDR3 spans 13 residues. CDR3: CASSLTNYNEQFF. The CDR3 nucleotides are TGTGCCAGCAGCTTGACAAACTACAATGAGCAGTTCTTC.

The chain combines TRBV30 with TRBJ1-4; the match to TRBD1 covers 12 bases. V was pared by 5 bases and J by 7 bases, with 8 bases of the junction left unmatched. CDR3 length: 15 amino acids. Germline V lookup: CDR1 GTSNPN, CDR2 SVGIG (reference sequence). This chain's CDR3 is CAWDRGTGGIEKLFF. DNA for the CDR3: TGTGCCTGGGACCGTGGGACAGGGGGCATTGAAAAACTGTTTTTT.

This chain's CDR3 is CASSSPGPQHF. CDR3 DNA sequence: TGTGCCAGTAGTAGCCCAGGGCCCCAGCATTTT. This chain uses TRBV19 with TRBJ1-5; D is ambiguous. The V end was cut by 4 bases, the J end by 9 bases, with 7 bases between. The CDR3 runs 11 residues. Looked up from germline, CDR1 is LNHDA and CDR2 is SQIVND (reference sequence).

This chain joins TRBV6-5 and TRBJ1-4; no clear D gene. Between the trimmed V and J ends, which lost 0 bases and 8 bases, there was a span of 10 bases. This CDR3 contains 14 residues. Per germline, CDR1 MNHEY and CDR2 SVGAGI. Here the CDR3 reads CASSYSGSEEKLFF. CDR3 bases: TGTGCCAGCAGTTACTCTGGGAGTGAAGAAAAACTGTTTTTT.

The chain carries TRBV7-9 and TRBJ2-3; 7 nucleotides match TRBD2. This CDR3 contains 15 residues. The V segment lost 1 base and the J segment 5 bases; nucleotides outside the gene matches: 6. Germline assignment: CDR1 SEHNR and CDR2 FQNEAQ (reference sequence). The CDR3 nucleotides read TGTGCCAGCAGCTTAGTCCCAGCGGGGTTAGATACGCAGTATTTT. The encoded protein is CASSLVPAGLDTQYF.

The gene calls are TRBV5-1 and TRBJ2-3, with D perhaps TRBD2 (7 bases). CDR1 SGHRS and CDR2 YFSETQ come from the germline V gene. The length of the CDR3 is 14 residues. Trimming pared 4 bases from V and 5 bases from J, leaving 14 bases between. The CDR3, as DNA: TGCGCCAGCAGCGCGAGGGGGGAGGGAGATACGCAGTATTTT. This gives the protein CASSARGEGDTQYF. The variable domain in full, completed from reference TRBV5-1 and TRBJ2-3, reads KAGVTQTPRYLIKTRGQQVTLSCSPISGHRSVSWYQQTPGQGLQFLFEYFSETQRNKGNFPGRFSGRQFSNSRSEMNVSTLELGDSALYLCASSARGEGDTQYFGPGTRLTVL.